This passage covers 15 T cell receptor beta chains from one sample sequenced in a study of CD8 T cells in ankylosing spondylitis. No antigen is known for these receptors. TCRdb re-called the 5' RACE reads through MiXCR, storing one row per CDR3 protein. The data hold some 800,000 distinct CDR3 sequences, with around 11% observed a single time. Whole-study results and caveats: Roughly eight highly homologous variants made up a TCR beta motif that seemed to typify ankylosing spondylitis blood.

The sequenced material came from blood, either unsorted or a sorted T cell fraction (not recorded which). The receptors come from a male donor with ankylosing spondylitis.

This chain links TRBV15 with TRBJ2-3; possibly TRBD2 for D (5 bases). In germline, CDR1 is LNHNV, CDR2 YYDKDF (reference sequence). CDR3 length equals 12 residues. V was shortened by 3 bases and J by 8 bases, with 9 bases between the two germline ends. The CDR3 bases are TGTGCCACCAGCAGCGATGGAGGTACGCAGTATTTT. This sequence encodes CATSSDGGTQYF.

This clonotype was detected many times. The gene calls are TRBV20-1 and TRBJ1-5; no firm D call. The ends were cut back, 6 bases at V and 9 bases at J, with 18 bases in the middle. The CDR3 loop spans 13 amino acids. Per the germline V gene, CDR1 is DFQATT and CDR2 is SNEGSKA (reference sequence). CDR3 coding DNA: TGCAGTGCGATCAGGCCGCCCCAGGTGCCCCAGCATTTT. Encoded protein: CSAIRPPQVPQHF.

The sample holds a few counts of this clonotype. The V call is TRBV20-1, the J call TRBJ2-1, with TRBD2 identical over 13 bases. Germline V gene data show CDR1 as DFQATT and CDR2 as SNEGSKA (reference sequence). V trimming: 5 bases; J trimming: 6 bases; junction bases outside the gene matches: 4. The CDR3 runs to 14 residues. CDR3 protein: CSADGTSGVNEQFF. CDR3 in DNA: TGCAGTGCTGACGGGACTAGCGGGGTCAATGAGCAGTTCTTC.

The rearrangement uses TRBV20-1 and TRBJ2-3; 11 bases fit TRBD2. The germline CDR1 and CDR2 sequences are DFQATT and SNEGSKA (reference sequence). The CDR3 is 16 residues long. V was pared by 3 bases and J by 0 bases, with 5 bases of the junction left unmatched. In nucleotides, the CDR3 is TGCAGTGCTAGCTCCGGGACTAGCGGTAGCACAGATACGCAGTATTTT. Protein product: CSASSGTSGSTDTQYF.

This clonotype was seen more than once but under ten times. The rearrangement links TRBV5-1 to TRBJ2-7; D is unresolved. The CDR3 has 13 amino acids. Germline lookup yields CDR1 SGHRS and CDR2 YFSETQ. V lost 1 base and J 5 bases, leaving 10 bases between the germline ends. CDR3 sequence (DNA): TGCGCCAGCAGCTTGTGGGTTCGGGACGAGCAGTACTTC. Translating gives CASSLWVRDEQYF.

This clonotype was seen a few times. The chain employs TRBV7-6 and TRBJ2-1, with a tentative D call TRBD2 (6 bases). Trimming cost V 1 base and J 3 bases, with 19 bases left between them. There are 18 residues in the CDR3. Looked up from germline, CDR1 is SGHVS and CDR2 is FNYEAQ. In DNA form, the CDR3 reads TGTGCCAGCAGCTTAGGCCTATCGGGCGGGGAGAACTACAATGAGCAGTTCTTC. It encodes CASSLGLSGGENYNEQFF.

The J gene is TRBJ2-7, the V gene TRBV20-1; 8 bases agree with TRBD1. The length of the CDR3 is 13 residues. Germline CDR1 and CDR2: DFQATT and SNEGSKA (reference sequence). The V and J ends lost 5 bases and 7 bases, in that order; junction bases with no gene match: 10. CDR3 in amino acids: CSARGQGWGEQYF. CDR3 bases: TGCAGTGCTCGCGGACAGGGCTGGGGAGAGCAGTACTTC.

This clonotype was detected many times. V and J are TRBV12-3 or TRBV12-4 and TRBJ1-1; maybe TRBD1 (5 bases). This CDR3 region has 12 residues. V gave up 6 bases and J gave up 8 bases, with 13 bases separating them. The CDR3 sequence: CASRPQGKEAFF. The CDR3 bases are TGTGCCAGCAGACCTCAGGGAAAGGAAGCTTTCTTT.

This clonotype was counted between two and nine times. The chain uses TRBV7-3 and TRBJ2-2; no clear D gene. Germline CDR1 reads SGHTA; CDR2 reads FQGTGA. The CDR3 sequence is 14 residues long. With 6 bases removed from V and 1 base from J, the gap between germline ends came to 9 bases. The CDR3 here is CASSTARNTGELFF. Here the CDR3 DNA reads TGTGCCAGCAGTACCGCGAGGAACACCGGGGAGCTGTTTTTT.

This clonotype was seen only a few times. The V and J genes are TRBV6-2 or TRBV6-3 and TRBJ2-7; D unclear. V was clipped by 6 bases and J by 7 bases, with 13 bases between them. The V gene's germline CDR1 is MNHEY and CDR2 SVGEGT. CDR3 length equals 12 residues. This CDR3 is CASRRLSGEQYF. The CDR3 bases are TGTGCCAGCAGGAGGCTGTCTGGGGAGCAGTACTTC.

This clonotype is a singleton in its sample. The CDR3: CATSDPGTSRNRNEQFF. The CDR3 bases are TGTGCCACCAGTGATCCGGGGACTAGCAGAAATAGGAATGAGCAGTTCTTC. This chain joins TRBV24-1 and TRBJ2-1; 9 bases match TRBD2. Germline CDR1 is KGHDR and CDR2 is SFDVKD. V was pared by 3 bases and J by 7 bases, with 12 bases of the junction left unmatched. CDR3 length: 17 amino acids.

This clonotype has a count of ten or more. The rearrangement links TRBV29-1 to TRBJ2-2; D uncertain. Trimming removed 6 bases from V and 4 bases from J, with 18 bases in between. In germline, CDR1 is SQVTM, CDR2 ANQGSEA. The CDR3 spans 15 residues. DNA of the CDR3: TGCAGCGTCCCTGGCCTCTCCGACGGCACCGGGGAGCTGTTTTTT. It codes for CSVPGLSDGTGELFF.

This clonotype was seen many times. The rearrangement uses TRBV5-1 and TRBJ2-1; 8 bases match TRBD2. The CDR3 contains 15 residues. V lost 1 base, J lost 1 base, and 1 base stayed unmatched. Germline-derived CDR1 and CDR2 are SGHRS and YFSETQ. The CDR3 loop reads CASSLTSGSYNEQFF. CDR3 sequence (DNA): TGCGCCAGCAGCTTGACTAGCGGTTCCTACAATGAGCAGTTCTTC.

This sequence joins TRBV18 and TRBJ1-5; D unresolved. CDR1 and CDR2 from the germline V gene are KGHSH and LQKENI. The CDR3 sequence is 17 residues long. With 3 bases removed from V and 0 bases from J, the gap between germline ends came to 15 bases. The CDR3 sequence is CASSPWQFDNSNQPQHF. As DNA, the CDR3 is TGTGCCAGCTCACCTTGGCAGTTCGATAATAGCAATCAGCCCCAGCATTTT.

This clonotype was seen a handful of times. The CDR3 bases are TGCAGTGCTAGCGGGAGTGGGACTCTCCCTTACGAGCAGTACTTC. This gives the protein CSASGSGTLPYEQYF. This chain joins TRBV20-1 and TRBJ2-7; D possibly corresponds to TRBD2 (6 bases). The V gene lost 3 bases and the J gene lost 4 bases, with 19 bases spanning the gap. The CDR3 is 15 residues long. Germline-derived CDR1 and CDR2 are DFQATT and SNEGSKA (reference sequence).